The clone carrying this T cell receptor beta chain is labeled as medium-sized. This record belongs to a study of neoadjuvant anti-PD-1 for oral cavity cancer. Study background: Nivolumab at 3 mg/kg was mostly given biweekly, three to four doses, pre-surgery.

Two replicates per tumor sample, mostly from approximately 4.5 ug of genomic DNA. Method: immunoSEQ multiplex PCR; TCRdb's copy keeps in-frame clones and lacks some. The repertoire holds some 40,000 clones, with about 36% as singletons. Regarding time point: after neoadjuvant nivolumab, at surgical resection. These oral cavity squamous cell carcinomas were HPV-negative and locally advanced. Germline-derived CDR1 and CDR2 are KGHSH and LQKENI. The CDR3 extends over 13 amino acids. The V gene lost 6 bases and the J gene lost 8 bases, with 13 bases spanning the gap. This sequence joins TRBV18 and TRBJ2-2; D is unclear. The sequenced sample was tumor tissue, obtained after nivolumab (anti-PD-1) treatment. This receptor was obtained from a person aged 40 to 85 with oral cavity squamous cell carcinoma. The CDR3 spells CASSAMVLGELFF. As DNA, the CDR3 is TGTGCCAGCTCCGCGATGGTCTTAGGGGAGCTGTTTTTT. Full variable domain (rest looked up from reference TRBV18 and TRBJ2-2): NAGVMQNPRHLVRRRGQEARLRCSPMKGHSHVYWYRQLPEEGLKFMVYLQKENIIDESGMPKERFSAEFPKEGPSILRIQQVVRGDSAAYFCASSAMVLGELFFGEGSRLTVL.